This T cell receptor (beta chain) derives from a study of T cells in Graves' hyperthyroidism and ophthalmopathy. Study as a whole: Peripheral blood sampling occurred at initial diagnosis, before any treatment.

About this clonotype: Antigen specificity is unknown.

Patients with ophthalmopathy all had a Clinical Activity Score of at least 3, a NOSPECS grade of at least 4 and duration under 3 months. The ends lost 6 bases at V and 0 bases at J; junction bases unmatched: 1. Germline loops: CDR1 SNHLY, CDR2 FYNNEI. The CDR3 has 15 amino acids. Amplification of TCR beta CDR3 regions used RNA as the template. Carried out on the TCR CDR3, a first-round RT-PCR used the HTBI primer set. TCRdb recomputed calls from the multiplex PCR reads with MiXCR, one row per CDR3 protein. Of about 600,000 distinct CDR3 sequences in the sample, more than 15% were seen once. General study results and limits: In simple terms, a model built on 13 V-J features told ophthalmopathy apart from stable hyperthyroidism. Within blood appeared most thyroid clonotypes that had expanded above 0.001.

This chain links TRBV2 with TRBJ2-2, with 10 nucleotides matching TRBD1. This receptor was obtained from a woman aged 40-49 years with Graves' ophthalmopathy. The sequenced sample was blood. CDR3 residues: CASRDRGTNTGELFF. The CDR3 nucleotides are TGTGCCAGCAGGGACAGGGGGACGAACACCGGGGAGCTGTTTTTT.